The 14 T cell receptor beta chains presented below share a single source sample, sequenced in a study of neoadjuvant nivolumab and ipilimumab in lung cancer. The assay was immunoSEQ multiplex PCR, and TCRdb's table has in-frame clones only and misses some. Altogether 5,800 or so clones are present, 65% being singletons, with the ten largest covering roughly 15%. Here the sequenced sample was tumor tissue, taken after neoadjuvant nivolumab, alone or with ipilimumab, at or shortly before surgery. These receptors all stem from an adult with non-small cell lung cancer.

The chain employs TRBV27 and TRBJ1-1, with D maybe TRBD1 (5 bases). This CDR3 region has 14 residues. Per the germline V gene, CDR1 is MNHEY and CDR2 is SMNVEV (reference sequence). Trimming left V 4 bases short and J 4 bases short, with 13 bases between. CDR3 nucleotide sequence: TGTGCCAGCAGTTCAAACCGGGACGGCACTGAAGCTTTCTTT. Protein product: CASSSNRDGTEAFF.

The rearrangement links TRBV2 to TRBJ1-4; TRBD1 might be the D (5 bases). V lost 6 bases and J lost 2, with 13 bases in between. This CDR3 is 15 amino acids long. CDR1 is SNHLY, CDR2 FYNNEI, per germline. This CDR3 reads CASRRRGGTNEKLFF. The CDR3 DNA reads TGTGCCAGCAGACGGAGGGGAGGCACTAATGAAAAACTGTTTTTT. Supplemented by reference TRBV2 and TRBJ1-4, the full variable domain reads EPEVTQTPSHQVTQMGQEVILRCVPISNHLYFYWYRQILGQKVEFLVSFYNNEISEKSEIFDDQFSVERPDGSNFTLKIRSTKLEDSAMYFCASRRRGGTNEKLFFGSGTQLSVL.

The chain uses TRBV27 and TRBJ2-1, with D possibly being TRBD2 (5 bases). Trimming took off 2 bases at V and 0 bases at J, with 8 bases between the two ends. CDR3 size: 15 residues. Germline V gene lookup returns CDR1 MNHEY and CDR2 SMNVEV (reference sequence). The CDR3 is CASSLSGFSYNEQFF. As DNA, the CDR3 is TGTGCCAGCAGTTTAAGCGGATTCTCCTACAATGAGCAGTTCTTC.

V gene TRBV11-2 combines with J gene TRBJ1-2; unclear D gene. This CDR3 has 13 amino acids. Germline CDR1 is SGHAT and CDR2 is FQNNGV. V was shortened by 3 bases and J by 4 bases, with 9 bases between the two germline ends. In DNA, the CDR3 is TGTGCCAGCAGCTTTACGGGAGGCTATGGCTACACCTTC. Translation: CASSFTGGYGYTF.

V usage is TRBV7-8 and J usage is TRBJ2-7, with 8 bases identical to TRBD2. CDR1 SGHVS and CDR2 FQNEAQ come from the germline V gene. This CDR3 comprises 16 residues. The V and J ends lost 4 bases and 2 bases, in that order; junction bases with no gene match: 10. The CDR3 sequence is CASSSGARGGTYEQYF. The CDR3 DNA reads as TGTGCCAGCAGCTCGGGTGCCCGGGGGGGGACCTACGAGCAGTACTTC.

This chain connects TRBV6-1 to TRBJ2-6; D is unclear. The V gene lost 2 bases and the J gene lost 2 bases, with 1 base spanning the gap. The germline CDR1 and CDR2 sequences are MNHNS and SASEGT. The CDR3 length is 13 residues. The CDR3 nucleotides are TGTGCCAGCAGTGAACCTGGGGCCAACGTCCTGACTTTC. As protein: CASSEPGANVLTF.

The chain uses TRBV7-2 and TRBJ2-2; 8 positions agree with TRBD2. Per germline, CDR1 SGHTA and CDR2 FQGNSA. V trimming: 5 bases; J trimming: 5 bases; junction bases outside the gene matches: 10. This CDR3 has 16 residues. The CDR3 loop reads CASSTGGGGRTGELFF. For the CDR3, the DNA is TGTGCCAGCAGCACCGGGGGGGGCGGGAGGACCGGGGAGCTGTTTTTT.

This clone is judged large (0.1 to 1%). V gene TRBV28 combines with J gene TRBJ1-2, with 7 bases matching TRBD1. This CDR3 has 13 residues. Germline V gene lookup returns CDR1 MDHEN and CDR2 SYDVKM. V was clipped by 6 bases and J by 7 bases; unmatched bases: 8. The CDR3 nucleotides are TGTGCCAGCAGACCCGGACAGGTTCTTGGCTACACCTTC. Its translation is CASRPGQVLGYTF.

This clone has only a few counts. This chain joins TRBV7-3 and TRBJ2-1, with a possible D match to TRBD1 (8 bases). The germline V and J ends were trimmed by 5 bases and 11 bases, with 16 bases remaining between them. The CDR3 totals 13 residues. CDR1 and CDR2 (germline): SGHTA, FQGTGA. The CDR3 sequence: CASSPQGGSQQFF. The CDR3 DNA sequence: TGTGCCAGCAGCCCACAGGGGGGGAGCCAGCAGTTCTTC.

The genes are TRBV10-3 and TRBJ1-5; unclear D gene. The ends were cut back, 6 bases at V and 0 bases at J, with 6 bases in the middle. Germline lookup yields CDR1 ENHRY and CDR2 SYGVKD. The CDR3 extends over 13 amino acids. The CDR3 loop is CAIRSASNQPQHF. CDR3 sequence (DNA): TGTGCCATCAGGTCAGCTAGCAATCAGCCCCAGCATTTT.

The chain has TRBV10-3 and TRBJ2-7, with 9 bases matching TRBD1. The CDR3 has 13 amino acids. The ends lost 6 bases at V and 5 bases at J; junction bases unmatched: 5. CDR1 ENHRY and CDR2 SYGVKD come from the germline V gene. The DNA for the CDR3 is TGTGCCATCAGGGGACAGGGATTTGACGAGCAGTACTTC. This codes for CAIRGQGFDEQYF.

This chain uses TRBV11-2 with TRBJ2-5; D may match TRBD1 or TRBD2 (5 bases each). The V end lost 5 bases, the J end lost 1 base, and 17 bases lay between the germline ends. The CDR3 is made up of 16 amino acids. Germline V gene sequence: CDR1 SGHAT, CDR2 FQNNGV. CDR3 nucleotides: TGTGCCAGCAGCCACCAACCTGGGACGGGCCAAGAGACCCAGTACTTC. Protein: CASSHQPGTGQETQYF. The full variable domain, in which reference TRBV11-2 and TRBJ2-5 provide the parts outside the CDR3, is EAGVAQSPRYKIIEKRQSVAFWCNPISGHATLYWYQQILGQGPKLLIQFQNNGVVDDSQLPKDRFSAERLKGVDSTLKIQPAKLEDSAVYLCASSHQPGTGQETQYFGPGTRLLVL.

The gene calls are TRBV11-1 and TRBJ2-5, with 8 bases that match TRBD2. The V gene's germline CDR1 is SGHAT and CDR2 FQDESV (reference sequence). This CDR3 comprises 17 residues. With 5 bases clipped from V and 5 bases from J, the junction kept 16 bases outside the gene matches. CDR3 amino acids: CASSPLGGLDDRETQYF. In nucleotides, the CDR3 is TGTGCCAGCAGCCCACTCGGGGGACTAGACGACCGGGAGACCCAGTACTTC.

This sequence joins TRBV7-8 and TRBJ2-1; 7 bases map to TRBD1. The CDR3 is made up of 16 amino acids. The ends lost 4 bases at V and 0 bases at J; junction bases unmatched: 6. Germline V gene data show CDR1 as SGHVS and CDR2 as FQNEAQ. In DNA, the CDR3 is TGTGCCAGCAGCTCACTGGGACAGAGCTCCTACAATGAGCAGTTCTTC. Its translation is CASSSLGQSSYNEQFF.